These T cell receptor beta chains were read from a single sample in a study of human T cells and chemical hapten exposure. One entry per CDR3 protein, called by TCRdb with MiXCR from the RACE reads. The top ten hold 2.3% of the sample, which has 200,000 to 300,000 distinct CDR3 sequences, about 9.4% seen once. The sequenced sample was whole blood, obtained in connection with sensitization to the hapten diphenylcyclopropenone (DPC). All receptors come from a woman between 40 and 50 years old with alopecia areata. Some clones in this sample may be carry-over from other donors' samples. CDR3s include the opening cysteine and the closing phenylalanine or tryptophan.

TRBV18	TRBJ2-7	CASSEQAQGEQYF
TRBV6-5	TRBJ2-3	CASSTGVGTDTQYF
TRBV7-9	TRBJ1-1	CASSLGQGASNTEAFF
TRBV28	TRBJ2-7	CASSSPYSGTSGTYEQYF
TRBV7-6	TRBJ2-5	CASSLGLASAQETQYF
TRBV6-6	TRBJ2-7	CASRGTAFYEQYF
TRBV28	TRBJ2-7	CASSSGPTYEQYF
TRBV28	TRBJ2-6	CASSSPRAGANVLTF
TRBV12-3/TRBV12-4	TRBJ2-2	CASSLGTVFAGELFF
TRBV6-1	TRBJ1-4	CASGGGGQKGEKLFF